This TCR beta chain was captured by sequencing in a study of T cells in Graves' hyperthyroidism and ophthalmopathy. A word on this clonotype: The antigen is unknown.

Broader study findings: Researchers report that a 13 V-J model separated ophthalmopathy from stable hyperthyroidism. With a median lead of around 5.9 months before onset, the model predicted ophthalmopathy.

TCR beta CDR3 sequences were amplified from RNA transcripts. Using the HTBI primer set, a first-round RT-PCR was run on the TCR CDR3. TCRdb redid the calling of the multiplex PCR reads with MiXCR, one entry per CDR3 protein. The sample includes about 500,000 distinct CDR3 sequences, about 46% of them seen just once. Patients with uncontrolled infections, other autoimmune diseases, pregnancy or lactation were excluded. Each diagnosis was grounded in clinical symptoms, serum thyroxine and TRAb, thyroid ultrasound, and orbital computed tomography. The ends lost 8 bases at V and 6 bases at J; junction bases unmatched: 12. CDR3 length equals 14 residues. The germline gives CDR1 SQVTM, CDR2 ANQGSEA.

The sequencing input was peripheral blood or thyroid tissue (not recorded which). The sequence was obtained from an adult woman with Graves' disease, either hyperthyroidism or ophthalmopathy (not recorded which). This rearrangement joins TRBV29-1 to TRBJ1-2; 10 bases fit TRBD1. In DNA, the CDR3 is TGCAGCACTCCCCGGGACAGGGGCCGGGATGGCTACACCTTC. Translation: CSTPRDRGRDGYTF.